The present T cell receptor (beta chain) was sequenced within a study of blood T cell repertoires in COVID-19. Using immunoSEQ multiplex PCR, the repertoire was profiled, and TCRdb retains in-frame clones only, with some absent. The repertoire holds 40,000 to 60,000 clones, with about 84% as singletons. This clone was seen more than once but under ten times. Trimming pared 3 bases from V and 4 bases from J, leaving 9 bases between. The germline V gene has CDR1 SEHNR and CDR2 FQNEAQ (reference sequence). This CDR3 has 14 residues. Material: peripheral blood. This TCR derives from a woman aged 55-70 years with acute or convalescent COVID-19. This chain links TRBV7-9 with TRBJ2-2; D might be TRBD2 (5 bases). CDR3: CASSFSGVTGELFF. CDR3 DNA sequence: TGTGCCAGCAGCTTCAGCGGAGTCACCGGGGAGCTGTTTTTT.